The rows below give T cell receptor beta chains drawn from one sample of a study of identical twins. TCRdb re-analysed the 5' RACE reads in MiXCR, keeping a single row per CDR3 protein. Of about 890,000 distinct CDR3 sequences listed, 10% to 15% are singletons. This sample was shared with a second study, whose subject was yellow fever vaccine responses in identical twins.

The sample taken for sequencing was PBMCs. These TCRs come from a young woman in good health. The CDR3 runs from the conserved cysteine through the conserved F or W. The D gene is left open where the match is weak. A clone size is listed for some rows: how often the clone was seen (once, few, many), or a class if it is expanded.

v_call	j_call	clone_size	d_call	cdr3_aa	cdr3_nt
TRBV29-1	TRBJ2-7	few	TRBD1	CSARGTGPYEQYF	TGCAGCGCCCGAGGGACAGGGCCCTACGAGCAGTACTTC
TRBV12-3/TRBV12-4	TRBJ2-2	few	TRBD1	CASQRTGATGELFF	TGTGCCAGCCAAAGGACAGGGGCCACCGGGGAGCTGTTTTTT
TRBV7-9	TRBJ2-6	few	TRBD2	CASRSGLVGSGANVLTF	TGTGCCAGCAGATCGGGACTAGTAGGTTCAGGGGCCAACGTCCTGACTTTC
TRBV20-1	TRBJ2-6	few	-	CSARGSGANVLTF	TGCAGTGCTAGAGGGTCTGGGGCCAACGTCCTGACTTTC
TRBV12-3/TRBV12-4	TRBJ1-6	many	TRBD1	CASRSRQGDNSPLHF	TGTGCCAGCAGAAGTCGACAGGGAGATAATTCACCCCTCCACTTT
TRBV5-1	TRBJ2-1	-	TRBD2	CASSPTSGSASSYNEQFF	TGCGCCAGCAGCCCTACTAGCGGGAGCGCTAGCTCCTACAATGAGCAGTTCTTC
TRBV29-1	TRBJ2-4	many	-	CSVEDEKNIQYF	TGCAGCGTTGAAGATGAAAAAAACATTCAGTACTTC
TRBV5-8	TRBJ2-3	few	TRBD2	CASSPPGGRAADTQYF	TGTGCCAGCAGCCCGCCGGGCGGGAGGGCCGCAGATACGCAGTATTTT
TRBV20-1	TRBJ1-6	few	-	CSARDQGGASPLHF	TGCAGTGCTAGAGATCAGGGTGGCGCTTCACCCCTCCACTTT
TRBV6-5	TRBJ2-7	few	-	CASTLGLSYEQYF	TGTGCCAGCACGTTGGGACTCTCCTACGAGCAGTACTTC
TRBV12-5	TRBJ1-1	-	-	CASGLGTYTEAFF	TGTGCTAGTGGTTTGGGGACTTACACTGAAGCTTTCTTT
TRBV20-1	TRBJ2-3	few	TRBD2	CSADGVAGDRASTDTQYF	TGCAGTGCCGACGGAGTTGCGGGGGACCGGGCTAGCACAGATACGCAGTATTTT
TRBV20-1	TRBJ2-7	few	-	CSARLALSYEQYF	TGCAGTGCTAGGCTAGCCCTCTCCTACGAGCAGTACTTC
TRBV6-5	TRBJ2-1	few	TRBD1	CASSYQQGWSYNEQFF	TGTGCCAGCAGTTACCAACAGGGGTGGTCCTACAATGAGCAGTTCTTC
TRBV11-1	TRBJ1-5	few	-	CASSFHYRTGDSNQPQHF	TGTGCCAGCAGCTTTCACTATAGAACAGGAGATAGCAATCAGCCCCAGCATTTT
TRBV10-3	TRBJ2-3	-	TRBD1	CAITRTGGPDTQYF	TGTGCCATCACACGGACAGGGGGCCCAGATACGCAGTATTTT
TRBV10-1	TRBJ2-3	-	-	CASSSPTFTDTQYF	TGCGCCAGCAGTTCCCCTACCTTTACAGATACGCAGTATTTT
TRBV5-1	TRBJ2-1	-	-	CASSPEGRPYNEQFF	TGCGCCAGCAGCCCGGAGGGCCGCCCCTACAATGAGCAGTTCTTC
TRBV7-2	TRBJ2-1	-	-	CASSPPFEVSEQFF	TGTGCCAGCAGCCCCCCTTTCGAAGTTAGTGAGCAGTTCTTC
TRBV6-2/TRBV6-3	TRBJ2-1	-	TRBD2	CASRPHAGVVNEQFF	TGTGCCAGCAGACCCCACGCGGGAGTGGTGAATGAGCAGTTCTTC
TRBV5-6	TRBJ1-1	few	TRBD1	CASNGQGRTEAFF	TGTGCCAGCAACGGACAGGGTCGGACTGAAGCTTTCTTT
TRBV4-1	TRBJ2-1	-	-	CASSQVNDRRFF	TGCGCCAGCAGCCAAGTAAACGACCGTCGGTTCTTC
TRBV4-2	TRBJ2-7	-	TRBD1	CASSQDLLVGKGGKTEQYF	TGTGCCAGCAGCCAAGATCTATTGGTGGGGAAAGGGGGCAAGACCGAGCAGTACTTC
TRBV6-2/TRBV6-3	TRBJ2-3	-	-	CASSYSYERASTDTQYF	TGTGCCAGCAGTTACTCATATGAGCGAGCTAGCACAGATACGCAGTATTTT
TRBV4-2	TRBJ2-1	few	TRBD2	CASSQDRTSGTYNEQFF	TGTGCCAGCAGCCAAGATCGGACTAGCGGAACCTACAATGAGCAGTTCTTC
TRBV28	TRBJ1-3	-	-	CASVQFSGNTIYF	TGTGCCAGCGTACAGTTCTCTGGAAACACCATATATTTT
TRBV20-1	TRBJ1-1	-	-	CSARAVGQIAEAFF	TGCAGTGCTAGAGCTGTAGGACAAATCGCTGAAGCTTTCTTT
TRBV3-1	TRBJ2-2	many	-	CASGTDTGGGELFF	TGTGCCAGCGGAACAGATACTGGAGGCGGGGAGCTGTTTTTT
TRBV3-1	TRBJ2-7	few	-	CASSHARYEQYF	TGTGCCAGCAGCCACGCCCGATACGAGCAGTACTTC
TRBV19	TRBJ1-4	-	-	CATRPTTNEKLFF	TGTGCCACCCGACCGACGACAAATGAAAAACTGTTTTTT
TRBV20-1	TRBJ2-1	-	-	CSATRTANEYNEQFF	TGCAGTGCTACCCGGACGGCCAACGAGTACAATGAGCAGTTCTTC
TRBV12-3/TRBV12-4	TRBJ2-1	-	TRBD2	CASSKGLAGGYEQFF	TGTGCCAGCAGTAAAGGACTAGCGGGAGGTTACGAGCAGTTCTTC
TRBV6-1	TRBJ2-1	-	TRBD1	CASSPTGRTYNEQFF	TGTGCCAGCAGTCCGACAGGGCGAACCTACAATGAGCAGTTCTTC
TRBV5-6	TRBJ2-5	-	-	CASSPRRGPETQYF	TGTGCCAGCAGCCCGCGTCGGGGTCCGGAGACCCAGTACTTC
TRBV12-3/TRBV12-4	TRBJ2-6	-	TRBD1	CASSFRTGTTGANVLTF	TGTGCCAGCAGTTTTCGGACAGGGACGACTGGGGCCAACGTCCTGACTTTC
TRBV6-5	TRBJ2-5	few	-	CASSNGPGPQETQYF	TGTGCCAGCAGTAACGGACCGGGACCTCAAGAGACCCAGTACTTC
TRBV10-3	TRBJ2-7	-	TRBD1	CAISEGTGRYEQYF	TGTGCCATCAGTGAGGGGACAGGCCGCTACGAGCAGTACTTC
TRBV10-2	TRBJ2-3	-	TRBD2	CASRGLAGTSTDTQYF	TGCGCCAGCAGGGGACTAGCGGGAACTAGCACAGATACGCAGTATTTT
TRBV20-1	TRBJ2-1	once	TRBD2	CSALFGGASNEQFF	TGCAGTGCTCTGTTCGGGGGGGCTAGCAATGAGCAGTTCTTC
TRBV5-1	TRBJ1-1	-	TRBD1	CASSPGQGIGEAFF	TGCGCCAGCAGCCCGGGACAGGGAATCGGTGAAGCTTTCTTT
TRBV20-1	TRBJ2-7	-	TRBD1	CSATTHPRDRGTHEQYF	TGCAGTGCCACCACTCACCCCCGGGACAGGGGGACCCACGAGCAGTACTTC
TRBV29-1	TRBJ2-7	-	-	CSVVAYEQYF	TGCAGCGTTGTAGCATACGAGCAGTACTTC
TRBV14	TRBJ2-1	many	-	CASSQRGYEQFF	TGTGCCAGCAGCCAGCGGGGATATGAGCAGTTCTTC
TRBV4-2	TRBJ2-1	few	-	CASSQGGGRGVF	TGTGCCAGCAGCCAGGGGGGCGGGAGAGGAGTCTTC
TRBV7-9	TRBJ2-3	many	-	CASSLFGVGTDTQYF	TGTGCCAGCAGCTTATTTGGGGTCGGGACAGATACGCAGTATTTT
TRBV6-1	TRBJ2-1	few	TRBD1	CATRNRGFDSHEQFF	TGTGCCACGAGAAACAGGGGATTTGACTCTCATGAGCAGTTCTTC
TRBV5-8	TRBJ2-4	-	-	CASSLGGIAKNIQYF	TGTGCCAGCAGCTTGGGCGGTATAGCCAAAAACATTCAGTACTTC
TRBV7-6	TRBJ2-7	-	TRBD2	CASSLGTAGASYEQYF	TGTGCCAGCAGCTTAGGAACAGCGGGAGCTTCGTACGAGCAGTACTTC